This entry is about one T cell receptor (beta chain). The antigen remains unidentified. RNA totalling roughly 0.45 to 1 ug underwent reverse transcription with random hexamers. TCRdb analysed the immunoSEQ multiplex PCR reads with MiXCR anew, one entry per CDR3 protein. Here the sample spans some 200,000 distinct CDR3 sequences, around 95% being singletons. CD8+ and CD4+ T cells from blood underwent TCR beta sequencing. TEMRA cells were FACS-enriched, with CD8+ and CD4+ T cells isolated negatively. The sample comes from a study of CD8 T cells in Susac syndrome. The study's findings and limits: Susac syndrome CD4+ T cell repertoires showed no clonal expansion.

There are 15 residues in the CDR3. The ends lost 2 bases at V and 7 bases at J; junction bases unmatched: 7. CDR1 is MNHNS, CDR2 SASEGT, per germline. The TCR originated in a human donor with Susac syndrome. The sample was CD4+ T cells from PBMCs. The V gene is TRBV6-1, the J gene TRBJ2-1; 8 positions agree with TRBD2. CDR3 sequence: CASSEQRPGGNEQFF. CDR3 in DNA: TGTGCCAGCAGTGAACAGCGTCCGGGGGGGAATGAGCAGTTCTTC.